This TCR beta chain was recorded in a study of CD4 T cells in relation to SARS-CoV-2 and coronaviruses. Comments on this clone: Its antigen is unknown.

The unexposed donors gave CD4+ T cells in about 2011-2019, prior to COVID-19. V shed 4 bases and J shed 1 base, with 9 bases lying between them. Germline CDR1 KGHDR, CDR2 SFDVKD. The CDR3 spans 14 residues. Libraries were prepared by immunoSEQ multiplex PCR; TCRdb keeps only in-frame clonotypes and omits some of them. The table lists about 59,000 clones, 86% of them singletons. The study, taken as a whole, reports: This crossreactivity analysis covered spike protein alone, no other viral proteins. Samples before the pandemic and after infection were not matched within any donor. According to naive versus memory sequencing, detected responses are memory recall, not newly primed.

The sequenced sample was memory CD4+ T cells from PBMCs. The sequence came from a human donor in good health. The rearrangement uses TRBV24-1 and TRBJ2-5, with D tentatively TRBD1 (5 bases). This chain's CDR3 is CATSEGVGQETQYF. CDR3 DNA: TGTGCCACCAGTGAAGGGGTTGGCCAAGAGACCCAGTACTTC.